This T cell receptor beta chain was sequenced during a study of blood T cell repertoires in COVID-19. In the source study's methods: Researchers report that nucleated cell counts were estimated from reference gene primer amplification. TCRdb keeps only in-frame clones here, not all; method: immunoSEQ multiplex PCR. Clone size and the V and J calls come from that table; the DNA yielded D and trimming. Counted here are more than 300,000 clones, under 90% occurring once; the ten biggest clones make up 4% to 5%. With 5 bases clipped from V and 7 bases from J, the junction kept 10 bases outside the gene matches. The CDR3 has 14 residues. CDR1 is MDHEN, CDR2 SYDVKM, per germline.

The sequencing input was PBMCs or T cells enriched from blood (not recorded which). This chain uses TRBV28 with TRBJ2-7; 8 bases are shared with TRBD2. The TCR was taken from a man aged 25 to 40 who had recovered from COVID-19. DNA for the CDR3: TGTGCCAGCAGTCTCCTCCGGGGGGGGATGGAGCAGTACTTC. Its translation: CASSLLRGGMEQYF. Based on the CDR3 plus reference TRBV28 and TRBJ2-7, the full variable domain is DVKVTQSSRYLVKRTGEKVFLECVQDMDHENMFWYRQDPGLGLRLIYFSYDVKMKEKGDIPEGYSVSREKKERFSLILESASTNQTSMYLCASSLLRGGMEQYFGPGTRLTVT.